The T cell receptor (beta chain) under discussion was sequenced for a study of patients and donors after allogeneic stem cell transplantation. The CDR3 has 10 residues. Per the germline V gene, CDR1 is DFQATT and CDR2 is SNEGSKA (reference sequence). The ends were cut back, 7 bases at V and 7 bases at J, with 10 bases in the middle. This clonotype was observed at least ten times. One entry per CDR3 protein, called by TCRdb with MiXCR from the RT-PCR reads. The profile shows under 200,000 distinct CDR3 sequences, 30% of them singletons. The receptor was derived from a human donor who was either an allogeneic HSCT recipient or a stem cell or donor lymphocyte infusion donor (not recorded which). It is not recorded whose cells these are; they may come from a transplant donor. The sequencing sample was made of blood, either unsorted or a sorted T cell fraction (not recorded which). The J gene is TRBJ1-1, the V gene TRBV20-1; D is ambiguous. CDR3 coding DNA: TGCAGTGTGACCGAGCGTGAAGCTTTCTTT. It codes for CSVTEREAFF.